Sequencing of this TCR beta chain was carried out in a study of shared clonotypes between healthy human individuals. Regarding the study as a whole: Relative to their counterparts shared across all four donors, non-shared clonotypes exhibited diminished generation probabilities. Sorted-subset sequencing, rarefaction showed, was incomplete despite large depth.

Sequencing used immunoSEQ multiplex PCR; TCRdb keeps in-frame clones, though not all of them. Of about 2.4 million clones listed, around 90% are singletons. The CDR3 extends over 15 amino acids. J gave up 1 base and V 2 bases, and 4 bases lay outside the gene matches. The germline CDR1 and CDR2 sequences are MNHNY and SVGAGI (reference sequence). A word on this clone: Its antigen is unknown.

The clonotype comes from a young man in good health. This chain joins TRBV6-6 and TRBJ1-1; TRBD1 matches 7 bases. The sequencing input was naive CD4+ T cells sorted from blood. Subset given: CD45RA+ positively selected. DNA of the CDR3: TGTGCCAGCAGTTACCACAGGGGAAGGAACACTGAAGCTTTCTTT. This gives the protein CASSYHRGRNTEAFF.